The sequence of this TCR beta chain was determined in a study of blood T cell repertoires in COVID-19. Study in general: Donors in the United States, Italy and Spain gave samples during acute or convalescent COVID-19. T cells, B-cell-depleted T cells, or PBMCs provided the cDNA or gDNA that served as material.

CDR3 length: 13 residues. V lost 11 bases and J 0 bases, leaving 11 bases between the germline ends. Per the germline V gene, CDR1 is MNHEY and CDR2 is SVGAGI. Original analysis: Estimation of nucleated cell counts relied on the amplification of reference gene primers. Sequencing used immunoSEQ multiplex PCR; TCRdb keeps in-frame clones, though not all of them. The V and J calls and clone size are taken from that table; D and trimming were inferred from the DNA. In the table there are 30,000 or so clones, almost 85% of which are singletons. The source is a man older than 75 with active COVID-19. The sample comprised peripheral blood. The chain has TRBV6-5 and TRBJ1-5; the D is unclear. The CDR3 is CAGSRNSNQPQHF. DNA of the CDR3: TGTGCCGGAAGCAGGAATAGCAATCAGCCCCAGCATTTT.